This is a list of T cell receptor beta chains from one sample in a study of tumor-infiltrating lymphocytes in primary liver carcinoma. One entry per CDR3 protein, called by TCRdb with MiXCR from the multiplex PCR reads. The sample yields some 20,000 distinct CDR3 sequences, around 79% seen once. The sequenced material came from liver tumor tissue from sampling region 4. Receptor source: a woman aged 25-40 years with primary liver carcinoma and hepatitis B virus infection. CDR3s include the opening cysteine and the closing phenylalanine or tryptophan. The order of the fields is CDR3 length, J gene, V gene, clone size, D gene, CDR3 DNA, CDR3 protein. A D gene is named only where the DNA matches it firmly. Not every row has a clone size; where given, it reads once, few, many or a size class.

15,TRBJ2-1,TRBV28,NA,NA,TGTGCCAGCAGTCCCCACAAGGGAAGTGAGAATGAGCGGTTCTTC,CASSPHKGSENERFF
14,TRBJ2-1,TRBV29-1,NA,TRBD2,TGCAGCGCATCCTTGACTAGCGGCTGGAATGAGCAGTTCTTC,CSASLTSGWNEQFF
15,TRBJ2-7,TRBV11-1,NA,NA,TGTGCCACCAGCCCCCGGGACGCCCGTTTCTACGAGCAATATTTC,CATSPRDARFYEQYF
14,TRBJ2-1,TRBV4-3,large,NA,TGCGCCAGCAGCCACACAGAGTTGGTCAATGAGCAGTTCTTC,CASSHTELVNEQFF
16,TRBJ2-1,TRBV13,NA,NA,TGTGCCAACAGCCTACATACGGACTACCTTTACAATGAGCAGTTCTTC,CANSLHTDYLYNEQFF
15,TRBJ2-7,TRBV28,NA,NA,TGTGCCAGCAGTCCGCCATACAGGGCGACCTCCGAGCAGTACTTC,CASSPPYRATSEQYF
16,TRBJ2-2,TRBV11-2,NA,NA,TGTGTCAGCGGCCCCGATCCCCAATTGAAGACCGGGGAGCTGTTTTTT,CVSGPDPQLKTGELFF
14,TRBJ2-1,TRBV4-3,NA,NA,TGCGCCAGCAGCCACACAGAATCGGTCAATGATCAGTTCTTC,CASSHTESVNDQFF
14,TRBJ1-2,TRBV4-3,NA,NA,TGCGCCAGCAGTGCTGAGTTGGAGATCTACTGCTACACCTTC,CASSAELEIYCYTF
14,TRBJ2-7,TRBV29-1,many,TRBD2,TGCAGCGTTGGACTAGCGGGGGCCTCCTACGAGCAGTACTTC,CSVGLAGASYEQYF
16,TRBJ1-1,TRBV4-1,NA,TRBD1,TGCGCCAGCGGACAAGTTCTCGACAGGGAGCGAACTGAAGCTTTCTTT,CASGQVLDRERTEAFF